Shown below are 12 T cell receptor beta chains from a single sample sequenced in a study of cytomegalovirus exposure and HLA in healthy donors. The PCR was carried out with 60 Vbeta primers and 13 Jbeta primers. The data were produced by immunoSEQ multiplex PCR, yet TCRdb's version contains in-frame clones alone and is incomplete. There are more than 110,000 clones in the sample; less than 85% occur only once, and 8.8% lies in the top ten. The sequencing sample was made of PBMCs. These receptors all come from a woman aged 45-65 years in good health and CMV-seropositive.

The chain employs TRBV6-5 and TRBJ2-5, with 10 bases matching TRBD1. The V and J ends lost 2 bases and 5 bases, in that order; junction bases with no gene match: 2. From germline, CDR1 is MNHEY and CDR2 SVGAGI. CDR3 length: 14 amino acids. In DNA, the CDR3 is TGTGCCAGCAGTTACGGGGGACAGGGGGAGACCCAGTACTTC. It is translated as CASSYGGQGETQYF.

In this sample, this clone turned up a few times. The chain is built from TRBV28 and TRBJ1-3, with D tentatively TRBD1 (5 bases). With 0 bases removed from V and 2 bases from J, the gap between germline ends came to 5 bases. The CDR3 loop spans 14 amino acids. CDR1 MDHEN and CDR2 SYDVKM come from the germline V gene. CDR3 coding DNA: TGTGCCAGCAGTTTATGGACAGCTGGAAACACCATATATTTT. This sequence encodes CASSLWTAGNTIYF. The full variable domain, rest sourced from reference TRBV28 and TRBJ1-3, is DVKVTQSSRYLVKRTGEKVFLECVQDMDHENMFWYRQDPGLGLRLIYFSYDVKMKEKGDIPEGYSVSREKKERFSLILESASTNQTSMYLCASSLWTAGNTIYFGEGSWLTVV.

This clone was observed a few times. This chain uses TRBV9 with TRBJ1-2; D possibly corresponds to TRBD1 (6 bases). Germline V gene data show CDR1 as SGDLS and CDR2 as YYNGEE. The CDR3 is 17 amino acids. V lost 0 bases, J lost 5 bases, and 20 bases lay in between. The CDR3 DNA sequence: TGTGCCAGCAGCGTAGATGGGGGCGGGGGGGGCAAGTATGGCTACACCTTC. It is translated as CASSVDGGGGGKYGYTF.

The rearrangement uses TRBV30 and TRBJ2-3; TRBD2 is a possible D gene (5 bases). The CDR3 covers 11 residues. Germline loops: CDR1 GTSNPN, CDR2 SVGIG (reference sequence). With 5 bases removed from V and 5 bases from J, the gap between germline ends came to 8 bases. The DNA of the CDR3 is TGTGCCTGGCGGAGCGGAGATACGCAGTATTTT. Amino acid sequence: CAWRSGDTQYF.

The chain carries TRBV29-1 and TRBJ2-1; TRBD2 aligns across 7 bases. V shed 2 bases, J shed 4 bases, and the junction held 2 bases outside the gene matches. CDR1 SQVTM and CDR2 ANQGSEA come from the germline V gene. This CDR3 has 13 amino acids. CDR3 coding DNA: TGCAGCGTTGAACTAGCGGCTTACAATGAGCAGTTCTTC. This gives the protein CSVELAAYNEQFF.

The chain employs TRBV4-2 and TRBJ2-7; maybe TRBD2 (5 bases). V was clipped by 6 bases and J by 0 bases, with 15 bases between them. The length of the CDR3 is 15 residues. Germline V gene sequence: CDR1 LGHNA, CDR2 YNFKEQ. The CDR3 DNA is TGTGCCAGCAGTCTCGGACTGAGTTCCTCCTACGAGCAGTACTTC. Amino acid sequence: CASSLGLSSSYEQYF.

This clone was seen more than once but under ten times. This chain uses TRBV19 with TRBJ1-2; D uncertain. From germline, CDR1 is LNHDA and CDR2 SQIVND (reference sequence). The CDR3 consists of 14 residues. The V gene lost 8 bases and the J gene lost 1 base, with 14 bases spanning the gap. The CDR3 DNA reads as TGTGCCAGTTCTGTGGGCAGTTTTAACTATGGCTACACCTTC. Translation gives CASSVGSFNYGYTF.

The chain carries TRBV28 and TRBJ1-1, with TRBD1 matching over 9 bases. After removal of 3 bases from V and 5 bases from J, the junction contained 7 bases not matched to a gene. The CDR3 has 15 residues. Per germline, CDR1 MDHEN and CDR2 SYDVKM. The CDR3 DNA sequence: TGTGCCAGCAGTTTTACCTACAGGGGGCGAACTGAAGCTTTCTTT. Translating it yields CASSFTYRGRTEAFF. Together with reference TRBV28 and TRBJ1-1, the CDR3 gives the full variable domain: DVKVTQSSRYLVKRTGEKVFLECVQDMDHENMFWYRQDPGLGLRLIYFSYDVKMKEKGDIPEGYSVSREKKERFSLILESASTNQTSMYLCASSFTYRGRTEAFFGQGTRLTVV.

In nucleotides, the CDR3 is TGTGCCAGCAGCTTATCCGTAGGCAATCAGCCCCAGCATTTT. The encoded protein is CASSLSVGNQPQHF. This rearrangement joins TRBV7-9 to TRBJ1-5; the D is unclear. The CDR3 contains 14 residues. With 2 bases removed from V and 2 bases from J, the gap between germline ends came to 7 bases. CDR1 and CDR2 (germline): SEHNR, FQNEAQ (reference sequence).

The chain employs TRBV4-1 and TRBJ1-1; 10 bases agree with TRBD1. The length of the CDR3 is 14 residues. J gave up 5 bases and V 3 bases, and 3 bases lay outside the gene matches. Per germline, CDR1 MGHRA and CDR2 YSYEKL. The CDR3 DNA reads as TGCGCCAGCAGCCAGGAGGACAGGGGGACTGAAGCTTTCTTT. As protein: CASSQEDRGTEAFF.

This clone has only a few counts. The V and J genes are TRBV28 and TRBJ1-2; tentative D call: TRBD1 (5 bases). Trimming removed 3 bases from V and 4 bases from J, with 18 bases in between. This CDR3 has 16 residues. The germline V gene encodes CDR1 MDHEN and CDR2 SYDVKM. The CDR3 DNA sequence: TGTGCCAGCAGTTTTGTAGCGGTGGGGCGTGGCTATGGCTACACCTTC. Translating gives CASSFVAVGRGYGYTF.

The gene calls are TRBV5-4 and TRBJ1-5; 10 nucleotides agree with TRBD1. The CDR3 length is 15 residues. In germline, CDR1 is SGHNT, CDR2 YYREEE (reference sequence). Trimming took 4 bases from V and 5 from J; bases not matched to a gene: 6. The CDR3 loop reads CASSNRDRGDQPQHF. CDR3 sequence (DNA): TGTGCCAGCAGCAACCGGGACAGGGGAGATCAGCCCCAGCATTTT.